What follows is one T cell receptor beta chain and its context. This entry is derived from a study of CD8 T cells in Susac syndrome. The sequenced target, TCR beta, came from blood CD8+ and CD4+ T cells. The patients who served as multiple sclerosis controls were treatment-naive and had stable or active relapsing-remitting disease that fulfilled the revised McDonald criteria. RNA was extracted with the RNeasy kit, and a quantity of roughly 0.5 to 1 ug was reverse transcribed using random hexamers. Multiplex immunoSEQ PCR targeted 54 Vbeta and 13 Jbeta TCR beta segments. TCRdb fed the immunoSEQ multiplex PCR reads into MiXCR, producing one record per CDR3 protein. The sample carries 150,000 to 200,000 distinct CDR3 sequences, nearly 97% recorded once. With V trimmed by 2 bases and J by 4 bases, 7 bases remained unmatched. CDR3 length: 15 residues. Germline CDR1 and CDR2: DFQATT and SNEGSKA (reference sequence).

The clonotype originates from a human donor with multiple sclerosis. The chain joins TRBV20-1 to TRBJ2-1, with TRBD1 matching 8 bases. Input material: CD4+ T cells from PBMCs. Here the CDR3 reads CSARKPRTGYNEQFF. The CDR3 DNA reads as TGCAGTGCTAGAAAACCCCGGACAGGGTACAATGAGCAGTTCTTC.